This T cell receptor beta chain was captured in a study of blood T cells in healthy people across ages. The use of a sample-barcoded 5' primer and a J-beta primer mix characterized a second PCR of 7 to 11 cycles. TCRdb used MiXCR to reprocess the 5' RACE reads, holding one entry per CDR3 protein. The top ten hold around 3% of the sample, which has about 780,000 distinct CDR3 sequences, around 24% seen once. This clonotype occurred a few times. CDR1 and CDR2 (germline): MDHEN, SYDVKM. This CDR3 spans 16 amino acids. The sample was also reused in another study, on T cells of mothers and their children.

This clonotype was sampled from a boy younger than 18 in good health. The chain combines TRBV28 with TRBJ2-5, with 11 bases identical to TRBD1. The DNA end is a closer match to TRBJ2-7, so the J assignment may be wrong. Specimen: blood. CDR3 protein: CASSGTGGISDYEQYF. CDR3 sequence (DNA): TGTGCCAGCAGTGGGACAGGGGGAATTTCGGACTACGAGCAGTACTTC.